This T cell receptor beta chain came from a study of PD-1 blockade in classical Hodgkin lymphoma. As to time point: cycle 4 day 1 (C4D1), after more than five weeks of nivolumab. Relapse after autologous stem cell transplantation occurred in every patient, and brentuximab vedotin exposure varied. This clone was seen only once. Sequenced by immunoSEQ multiplex PCR; TCRdb stores in-frame clones only, minus some. The profile covers more than 40,000 clones, with 65% to 70% appearing a single time and under 3% taken by the ten largest. The CDR3 is 19 amino acids. V lost 0 bases to trimming and J lost 4 bases; unmatched junction nucleotides: 14. CDR1 and CDR2 from the germline V gene are LGHNA and YSLEER.

This TCR was sampled from a human donor with classical Hodgkin lymphoma. The sequenced sample was peripheral blood mononuclear cells (PBMCs), obtained before the fourth cycle of nivolumab. The chain combines TRBV4-3 with TRBJ2-1; 8 bases line up with TRBD2. CDR3 in amino acids: CASSQDRLAGLSGYNEQFF. Here the CDR3 DNA reads TGCGCCAGCAGCCAAGATCGGTTAGCGGGGCTGTCTGGATACAATGAGCAGTTCTTC.